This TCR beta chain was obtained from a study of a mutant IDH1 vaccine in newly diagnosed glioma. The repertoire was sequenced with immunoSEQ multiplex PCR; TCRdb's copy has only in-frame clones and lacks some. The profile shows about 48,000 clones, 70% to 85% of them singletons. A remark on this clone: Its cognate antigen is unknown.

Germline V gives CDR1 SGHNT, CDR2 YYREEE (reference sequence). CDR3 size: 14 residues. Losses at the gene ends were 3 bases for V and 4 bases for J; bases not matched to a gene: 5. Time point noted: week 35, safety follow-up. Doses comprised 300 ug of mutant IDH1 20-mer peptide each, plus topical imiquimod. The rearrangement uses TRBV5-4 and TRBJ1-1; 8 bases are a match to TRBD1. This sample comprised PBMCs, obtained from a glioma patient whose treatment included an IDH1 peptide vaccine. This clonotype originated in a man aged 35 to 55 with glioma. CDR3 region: CASSYRGRATEAFF. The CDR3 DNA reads TGTGCCAGCAGCTACAGGGGGAGAGCCACTGAAGCTTTCTTT.